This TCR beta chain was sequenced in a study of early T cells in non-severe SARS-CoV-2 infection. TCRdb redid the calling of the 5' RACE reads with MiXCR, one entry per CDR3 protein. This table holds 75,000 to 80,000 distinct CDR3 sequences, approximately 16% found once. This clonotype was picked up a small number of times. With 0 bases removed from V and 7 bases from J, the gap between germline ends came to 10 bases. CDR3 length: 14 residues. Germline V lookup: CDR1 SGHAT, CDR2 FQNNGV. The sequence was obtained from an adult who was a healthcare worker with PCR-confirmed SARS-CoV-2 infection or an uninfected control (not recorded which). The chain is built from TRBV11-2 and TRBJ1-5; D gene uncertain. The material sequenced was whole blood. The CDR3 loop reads CASSLEGGHQPQHF. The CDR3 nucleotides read TGTGCCAGCAGCTTAGAGGGAGGGCACCAGCCCCAGCATTTT.